This is a list of T cell receptor beta chains from one sample in a study of shared clonotypes between healthy human individuals. Sequencing was performed with immunoSEQ multiplex PCR; in TCRdb, only in-frame clones are kept and a portion is missing. The sample lists about 1.1 million clones, approximately 80% occurring once. Sequencing was carried out using memory CD4+ T cells from PBMCs. The receptor set was obtained from a man aged 18 to 30 in good health. Some clones in this sample may be carry-over from other donors' samples. Both conserved end residues are trimmed from each CDR3. Fields, in order: V gene, J gene, CDR3 protein.

TRBV7-9	TRBJ1-4	ASSIWTAATNEKLF
TRBV7-8	TRBJ1-1	ASSLVGSPTNTEAF
TRBV7-9	TRBJ2-5	ASSFPNRGEETQY
TRBV7-2	TRBJ2-3	ASSLVPRDTQY
TRBV5-1	TRBJ2-7	ASSSDSYEQY
TRBV5-4	TRBJ2-7	ASSLRWGAAYEQY
TRBV6-6	TRBJ2-7	ASSRTSGNYEQY
TRBV14	TRBJ1-1	ASSKSRGTEAF
TRBV9	TRBJ2-3	ASSVGGGDTQY
TRBV29-1	TRBJ2-2	SVDIWGQGQNGELF
TRBV5-1	TRBJ1-2	ASSIGQGNNGYT
TRBV19	TRBJ2-1	ASSRGGTYNEQF
TRBV9	TRBJ1-5	ASSQGPGGGQPQH
TRBV30	TRBJ2-1	AWSVGPSATPNEQF
TRBV7-2	TRBJ2-7	ASSFNFRLEQY
TRBV7-6	TRBJ1-2	ASSLLSGQGPYGYT
TRBV5-4	TRBJ2-1	ASSFGGPLGNLLSEQF
TRBV9	TRBJ2-3	ASSARGQPEGDTQY
TRBV27	TRBJ2-7	ASSLRVRTYEQY
TRBV5-4	TRBJ2-7	ASSLAPGLAGWSSYEQY
TRBV7-2	TRBJ2-2	ASSLSGSKAGELF
TRBV7-9	TRBJ1-1	ASSPQDGNTEAF
TRBV7-8	TRBJ2-3	ASSLTWDRGLKDTQY
TRBV18	TRBJ2-7	ASSPPGGVYEQY
TRBV5-6	TRBJ2-6	ASSRIWGPGSGANVLT
TRBV11-2	TRBJ2-3	ASSPTPLAGVTDTQY
TRBV6-1	TRBJ2-7	ASNPLFRAYEQY
TRBV7-2	TRBJ2-7	ASSLARSYEQY
TRBV10-3	TRBJ2-3	AISDARGAGEADTQY
TRBV14	TRBJ2-1	ASSQGGRMVSYNEQF
TRBV5-1	TRBJ1-5	ASSLAAGDQPQH
TRBV7-3	TRBJ2-3	ASSPDRGTDTQY
TRBV11-2	TRBJ2-5	ASSVDLAGGDQETQY
TRBV14	TRBJ1-2	ASSQDGPGINYGYT
TRBV5-1	TRBJ1-2	ASSLAGNGYGYT
TRBV6-1	TRBJ1-1	ASSPTGGITEAF
TRBV7-9	TRBJ1-3	ASSLAGSGNTIY
TRBV4-1	TRBJ2-1	ASSPTQGGVYNEQF
TRBV18	TRBJ2-7	ASSDRGQVEQY
TRBV7-3	TRBJ2-7	ASSLMGGRTEQY
TRBV2	TRBJ2-5	ASSVEGGETQY
TRBV28	TRBJ1-2	ASGGQGAWGYT
TRBV5-4	TRBJ2-3	ASSPGGADTQY
TRBV28	TRBJ1-5	ASSTVTKTQPQH
TRBV5-1	TRBJ1-2	ASSFDTGGGYT
TRBV18	TRBJ2-7	ASSPAGEQY
TRBV14	TRBJ2-1	ASSQATGFNEQF
TRBV5-1	TRBJ2-2	ASKEIQNTGELF
TRBV7-2	TRBJ1-3	ASSPSTGAGNTIY
TRBV6-4	TRBJ1-2	ASSEDTGTGIYGYT
TRBV27	TRBJ1-5	ASSLRQGIFQPQH
TRBV27	TRBJ1-5	ASSPRGAKGSNQPQH
TRBV5-6	.	ASSLLTRYEQY
TRBV5-1	TRBJ2-3	ASSLVGPGDTQY
TRBV27	TRBJ2-1	ASSLSYNSGRGGNEQF
TRBV9	TRBJ2-5	ASSVDGGKETQY
TRBV1	TRBJ2-2	TSSQLPLRERGTGELF